This passage covers 20 T cell receptor beta chains from one sample sequenced in a study of shared clonotypes between healthy human individuals (dated by TCRdb to 2020 to 2021). Library preparation used the immunoSEQ multiplex PCR assay. This is the immuneACCESS table as TCRdb keeps it, with only in-frame sequences that have V and J called. A part of the clones is gone; compared with another copy, unresolved V genes explain less than half, and the rest is unexplained. The sample has approximately 2.5 million clones on record, roughly 93% of them singletons. Jointly, the top ten make up approximately 0.35% of the sample. The sequenced sample consisted of naive CD4+ T cells from PBMCs. Explained via the paper, the cell subset or site label denotes: CD45RA+ positively selected. The receptors here all came from a man aged 18 to 30 in good health. Some clones in this sample may be carry-over from other donors' samples.

V is TRBV5-6 and J is TRBJ2-2; no reliable D call. The CDR3 extends over 16 amino acids. With 4 bases removed from V and 4 bases from J, the gap between germline ends came to 17 bases. Germline CDR1 SGHDT, CDR2 YYEEEE. For the CDR3, the DNA is TGTGCCAGCAGCACGAGGCGGCCAAGTAGCACCGGGGAGCTGTTTTTT. This gives the protein CASSTRRPSSTGELFF.

The CDR3 sequence is CASSFGRGDYGYTF. In DNA form, the CDR3 reads TGTGCCAGCAGTTTCGGACGAGGGGACTATGGCTACACCTTC. The V call is TRBV27, the J call TRBJ1-2; a possible D gene is TRBD1 (5 bases). The CDR3 loop spans 14 amino acids. From germline, CDR1 is MNHEY and CDR2 SMNVEV (reference sequence). V was cut by 3 bases and J by 3 bases, with 11 bases left in between.

This chain connects TRBV4-1 to TRBJ1-4; 8 bases map to TRBD1. V shed 0 bases, J shed 2 bases, and the junction held 2 bases outside the gene matches. Per the germline V gene, CDR1 is MGHRA and CDR2 is YSYEKL. The CDR3 is 16 amino acids. In DNA, the CDR3 is TGCGCCAGCAGCCAAGAATACAGGGGGACTAATGAAAAACTGTTTTTT. This gives the protein CASSQEYRGTNEKLFF.

The chain recombines TRBV11-2 with TRBJ2-1, with D possibly matching TRBD2 (6 bases). The CDR3 covers 16 residues. Germline values: CDR1 SGHAT, CDR2 FQNNGV. The V gene lost 5 bases and the J gene lost 0 bases, with 14 bases spanning the gap. CDR3 loop: CASSRFSGSSYNEQFF. The DNA of the CDR3 is TGTGCCAGCAGCAGATTTAGCGGAAGCTCCTACAATGAGCAGTTCTTC.

The chain carries TRBV30 and TRBJ1-6; D might be TRBD1 (6 bases). The CDR3 consists of 15 residues. The germline CDR1 and CDR2 sequences are GTSNPN and SVGIG (reference sequence). Trimming cost V 3 bases and J 7 bases, with 16 bases left between them. The CDR3 loop is CAWRILQGLNSPLHF. DNA for the CDR3: TGTGCCTGGAGGATCCTACAGGGTCTGAATTCACCCCTCCACTTT.

This chain links TRBV11-2 with TRBJ1-3; D call uncertain. Trimming pared 2 bases from V and 3 bases from J, leaving 11 bases between. Germline lookup yields CDR1 SGHAT and CDR2 FQNNGV. This CDR3 is built from 15 residues. CDR3 amino acids: CASSLFQGSGNTIYF. The DNA of the CDR3 is TGTGCCAGCAGCTTATTTCAAGGGAGTGGAAACACCATATATTTT.

The chain combines TRBV7-3 with TRBJ2-1; weak D call: TRBD2 (6 bases). V dropped 5 bases and J dropped 5 bases, with 10 bases sitting between them. This CDR3 is 13 amino acids long. Germline V gene data show CDR1 as SGHTA and CDR2 as FQGTGA. CDR3 loop: CASSAGTHNEQFF. Here the CDR3 DNA reads TGTGCCAGCAGCGCCGGGACTCACAATGAGCAGTTCTTC. Full variable domain (rest looked up from reference TRBV7-3 and TRBJ2-1): GAGVSQTPSNKVTEKGKYVELRCDPISGHTALYWYRQSLGQGPEFLIYFQGTGAADDSGLPNDRFFAVRPEGSVSTLKIQRTERGDSAVYLCASSAGTHNEQFFGPGTRLTVL.

This rearrangement joins TRBV5-4 to TRBJ2-5, with a tentative D call TRBD2 (6 bases). V was shortened by 5 bases and J by 5 bases, with 13 bases between the two germline ends. The length of the CDR3 is 13 residues. Germline V gene lookup returns CDR1 SGHNT and CDR2 YYREEE (reference sequence). The CDR3, as DNA: TGTGCCAGCAGACTGGGGCTAGCGGAGACCCAGTACTTC. Protein sequence: CASRLGLAETQYF.

The chain combines TRBV30 with TRBJ2-5; no clear D gene. The V gene's germline CDR1 is GTSNPN and CDR2 SVGIG (reference sequence). The CDR3 is 14 residues long. The ends were cut back, 4 bases at V and 1 base at J, with 13 bases in the middle. The CDR3 loop is CAWTPWVPQETQYF. As DNA, the CDR3 is TGTGCCTGGACCCCCTGGGTGCCCCAAGAGACCCAGTACTTC.

The chain couples TRBV11-2 to TRBJ2-7; 9 nucleotides match TRBD1. The CDR3 runs to 15 residues. Trimming removed 1 base from V and 4 bases from J; junction bases left unmatched: 5. CDR1 and CDR2 (germline): SGHAT, FQNNGV. The CDR3 protein is CASSLGTGDLYEQYF. Written as DNA, the CDR3 is TGTGCCAGCAGCTTAGGGACAGGGGATTTATACGAGCAGTACTTC.

This chain connects TRBV19 to TRBJ2-3, with D uncertain. Germline CDR1 and CDR2: LNHDA and SQIVND (reference sequence). V lost 3 bases, J lost 2 bases, and 9 bases lay in between. This CDR3 comprises 14 residues. The chain's CDR3 is CASSIRSSTDTQYF. In DNA form, the CDR3 reads TGTGCCAGTAGTATTAGGAGCTCCACAGATACGCAGTATTTT.

This chain uses TRBV4-1 with TRBJ2-1, with 9 bases fitting TRBD2. Unmatched junction bases numbered 6, after V lost 4 bases and J lost 2 bases. CDR3 length: 16 residues. Germline CDR1 reads MGHRA; CDR2 reads YSYEKL. For the CDR3, the DNA is TGCGCCAGCAGCCCTGGGAGCGGGAGGACCTACAATGAGCAGTTCTTC. Translating gives CASSPGSGRTYNEQFF.

This clone was seen just once. V is TRBV28 and J is TRBJ1-3; D remains unclear. CDR3 length: 12 amino acids. CDR1 and CDR2 (germline): MDHEN, SYDVKM. V gave up 7 bases and J gave up 3 bases, with 7 bases separating them. The CDR3 DNA follows: TGTGCCAGCAACTCGGGTGGAAACACCATATATTTT. As protein: CASNSGGNTIYF.

The J gene is TRBJ2-3, the V gene TRBV7-3; D not certain. Germline assignment: CDR1 SGHTA and CDR2 FQGTGA. The ends were cut back, 2 bases at V and 3 bases at J, with 9 bases in the middle. The CDR3 extends over 14 amino acids. CDR3 residues: CASSLSPATDTQYF. CDR3 bases: TGTGCCAGCAGCTTATCGCCTGCGACAGATACGCAGTATTTT.

This chain uses TRBV27 with TRBJ2-1; D is possibly TRBD2 (6 bases). Trimming took off 8 bases at V and 0 bases at J, with 14 bases between the two ends. This CDR3 is 15 amino acids long. CDR1 MNHEY and CDR2 SMNVEV come from the germline V gene (reference sequence). The CDR3 DNA follows: TGTGCCAGCCGCTCGGGGGATAGCTCCTACAATGAGCAGTTCTTC. It specifies CASRSGDSSYNEQFF.

V and J are TRBV4-1 and TRBJ1-5, with D possibly TRBD1 on 6 matching bases. The CDR3 runs 14 residues. The germline CDR1 and CDR2 sequences are MGHRA and YSYEKL. The V end lost 4 bases, the J end lost 2 bases, and 9 bases lay between the germline ends. CDR3 nucleotide sequence: TGCGCCAGCAGCCTCGAGGGGGGCAATCAGCCCCAGCATTTT. Protein product: CASSLEGGNQPQHF.

The chain recombines TRBV7-2 with TRBJ1-2, with D hard to call. With 4 bases removed from V and 4 bases from J, the gap between germline ends came to 10 bases. This CDR3 has 13 amino acids. Germline-derived CDR1 and CDR2 are SGHTA and FQGNSA. The CDR3 spells CASSYRARYGYTF. For the CDR3, the DNA is TGTGCCAGCAGCTATCGGGCCCGCTATGGCTACACCTTC.

V and J are TRBV5-1 and TRBJ2-1; TRBD2 matches at 14 bases. The CDR3 runs to 17 residues. Per the germline V gene, CDR1 is SGHRS and CDR2 is YFSETQ. The ends lost 3 bases at V and 1 base at J; junction bases unmatched: 3. DNA of the CDR3: TGCGCCAGCAGCTCCCGGACTAGCGGGAGGTCCTACAATGAGCAGTTCTTC. Translated: CASSSRTSGRSYNEQFF.

The chain employs TRBV5-4 and TRBJ2-4; possible D gene TRBD2, 6 bases. In germline, CDR1 is SGHNT, CDR2 YYREEE (reference sequence). The germline V and J ends were trimmed by 4 bases and 0 bases, with 14 bases remaining between them. The CDR3 is 16 residues long. CDR3: CASSTPGDLAKNIQYF. CDR3 sequence (DNA): TGTGCCAGCAGCACGCCGGGGGACCTAGCCAAAAACATTCAGTACTTC.

This chain links TRBV6-1 with TRBJ2-7; TRBD2 matches 9 bases. This CDR3 region has 16 residues. Germline-derived CDR1 and CDR2 are MNHNS and SASEGT. V lost 4 bases, J lost 2 bases, and 9 bases stayed unmatched. This CDR3 is CASSGRPGLAAYEQYF. In DNA, the CDR3 is TGTGCCAGCAGTGGAAGACCGGGACTAGCTGCCTACGAGCAGTACTTC.